This record looks at one T cell receptor (beta chain) sequence and its context. Its antigen is unknown. This specimen belongs to a study of CD8 T cells in Susac syndrome. Turning to the study itself: Active disease was present in about 6 of the sequenced Susac syndrome patients, whereas 8 or 9 of them were in remission. Overall study results and limits: Susac CD8+ cells expanded clonally the most in TEMRA cells and in active patients. The study conceded that its TCR sequencing and HLA analysis involved relatively few individuals.

With random hexamers, about 0.5 to 1 ug RNA was reverse transcribed. A single record per CDR3 protein comes from TCRdb applying MiXCR to the immunoSEQ multiplex PCR reads. The data hold about 90,000 distinct CDR3 sequences, with about 96% observed a single time. The CDR3 consists of 15 residues. In germline, CDR1 is SEHNR, CDR2 FQNEAQ (reference sequence). J gave up 0 bases and V 5 bases, and 6 bases lay outside the gene matches. Sequencing targeted TCR beta in blood CD8+ and CD4+ T cells. Material: CD8+ T cells from PBMCs. The TCR sequence derives from a human donor with Susac syndrome. The chain joins TRBV7-9 to TRBJ1-1, with 7 bases aligning to TRBD1. The CDR3 nucleotides are TGTGCCAGCAGCCCGGGGACAGTTCTGAACACTGAAGCTTTCTTT. Its protein is CASSPGTVLNTEAFF.